Below, 4 T cell receptor beta chains from the same sample are listed, as sequenced in a study of blood T cell repertoires in COVID-19. The data were produced by immunoSEQ multiplex PCR, yet TCRdb's version contains in-frame clones alone and is incomplete. The sample has hundreds of thousands of clones, around four fifths seen once. Specimen: PBMCs or T cells enriched from blood (not recorded which). These receptors all come from a woman between 45 and 65 years old who had been exposed to COVID-19.

This clone has more than one count but fewer than ten. This chain uses TRBV7-8 with TRBJ2-7, with D possibly TRBD1 on 7 matching bases. The CDR3 length is 15 residues. Germline V gene data show CDR1 as SGHVS and CDR2 as FQNEAQ. Between the trimmed V and J ends, which lost 1 base and 2 bases, there was a span of 12 bases. The CDR3 region is CASSLGQGGTYEQYF. The CDR3 coding sequence is TGTGCCAGCAGCTTAGGACAGGGAGGAACCTACGAGCAGTACTTC.

This clone was counted a single time. The chain employs TRBV9 and TRBJ1-2; maybe TRBD1 (6 bases). The CDR3 runs to 15 residues. CDR1 is SGDLS and CDR2 is YYNGEE in the germline V gene. Trimming took off 4 bases at V and 5 bases at J, with 18 bases between the two ends. The CDR3 loop is CASSPTGRGGYGYTF. CDR3 sequence (DNA): TGTGCCAGCAGCCCAACAGGGAGAGGTGGATATGGCTACACCTTC. The variable domain in full, with the rest retrieved from reference TRBV9 and TRBJ1-2, is DSGVTQTPKHLITATGQRVTLRCSPRSGDLSVYWYQQSLDQGLQFLIQYYNGEERAKGNILERFSAQQFPDLHSELNLSSLELGDSALYFCASSPTGRGGYGYTFGSGTRLTVV.

The chain employs TRBV3-1 (or the pseudogene TRBV3-2) and TRBJ2-7; 7 nucleotides align to TRBD2. Germline lookup yields CDR1 LGHDT and CDR2 YNNKEL (reference sequence). This CDR3 has 14 amino acids. The V segment lost 7 bases and the J segment 2 bases; nucleotides outside the gene matches: 8. The CDR3 coding sequence is TGTGCCAGCACCTTGGGGAGGGGACCCTACGAGCAGTACTTC. This gives the protein CASTLGRGPYEQYF.

This chain's CDR3 is CASSPLETQYF. CDR3 bases: TGTGCCAGCAGCCCTCTCGAGACCCAGTACTTC. J is TRBJ2-5 and V is TRBV5-5, with no clear D. The V end lost 4 bases, the J end lost 5 bases, and 6 bases lay between the germline ends. The CDR3 spans 11 residues. Per the germline V gene, CDR1 is SGHKS and CDR2 is YYEKEE (reference sequence).